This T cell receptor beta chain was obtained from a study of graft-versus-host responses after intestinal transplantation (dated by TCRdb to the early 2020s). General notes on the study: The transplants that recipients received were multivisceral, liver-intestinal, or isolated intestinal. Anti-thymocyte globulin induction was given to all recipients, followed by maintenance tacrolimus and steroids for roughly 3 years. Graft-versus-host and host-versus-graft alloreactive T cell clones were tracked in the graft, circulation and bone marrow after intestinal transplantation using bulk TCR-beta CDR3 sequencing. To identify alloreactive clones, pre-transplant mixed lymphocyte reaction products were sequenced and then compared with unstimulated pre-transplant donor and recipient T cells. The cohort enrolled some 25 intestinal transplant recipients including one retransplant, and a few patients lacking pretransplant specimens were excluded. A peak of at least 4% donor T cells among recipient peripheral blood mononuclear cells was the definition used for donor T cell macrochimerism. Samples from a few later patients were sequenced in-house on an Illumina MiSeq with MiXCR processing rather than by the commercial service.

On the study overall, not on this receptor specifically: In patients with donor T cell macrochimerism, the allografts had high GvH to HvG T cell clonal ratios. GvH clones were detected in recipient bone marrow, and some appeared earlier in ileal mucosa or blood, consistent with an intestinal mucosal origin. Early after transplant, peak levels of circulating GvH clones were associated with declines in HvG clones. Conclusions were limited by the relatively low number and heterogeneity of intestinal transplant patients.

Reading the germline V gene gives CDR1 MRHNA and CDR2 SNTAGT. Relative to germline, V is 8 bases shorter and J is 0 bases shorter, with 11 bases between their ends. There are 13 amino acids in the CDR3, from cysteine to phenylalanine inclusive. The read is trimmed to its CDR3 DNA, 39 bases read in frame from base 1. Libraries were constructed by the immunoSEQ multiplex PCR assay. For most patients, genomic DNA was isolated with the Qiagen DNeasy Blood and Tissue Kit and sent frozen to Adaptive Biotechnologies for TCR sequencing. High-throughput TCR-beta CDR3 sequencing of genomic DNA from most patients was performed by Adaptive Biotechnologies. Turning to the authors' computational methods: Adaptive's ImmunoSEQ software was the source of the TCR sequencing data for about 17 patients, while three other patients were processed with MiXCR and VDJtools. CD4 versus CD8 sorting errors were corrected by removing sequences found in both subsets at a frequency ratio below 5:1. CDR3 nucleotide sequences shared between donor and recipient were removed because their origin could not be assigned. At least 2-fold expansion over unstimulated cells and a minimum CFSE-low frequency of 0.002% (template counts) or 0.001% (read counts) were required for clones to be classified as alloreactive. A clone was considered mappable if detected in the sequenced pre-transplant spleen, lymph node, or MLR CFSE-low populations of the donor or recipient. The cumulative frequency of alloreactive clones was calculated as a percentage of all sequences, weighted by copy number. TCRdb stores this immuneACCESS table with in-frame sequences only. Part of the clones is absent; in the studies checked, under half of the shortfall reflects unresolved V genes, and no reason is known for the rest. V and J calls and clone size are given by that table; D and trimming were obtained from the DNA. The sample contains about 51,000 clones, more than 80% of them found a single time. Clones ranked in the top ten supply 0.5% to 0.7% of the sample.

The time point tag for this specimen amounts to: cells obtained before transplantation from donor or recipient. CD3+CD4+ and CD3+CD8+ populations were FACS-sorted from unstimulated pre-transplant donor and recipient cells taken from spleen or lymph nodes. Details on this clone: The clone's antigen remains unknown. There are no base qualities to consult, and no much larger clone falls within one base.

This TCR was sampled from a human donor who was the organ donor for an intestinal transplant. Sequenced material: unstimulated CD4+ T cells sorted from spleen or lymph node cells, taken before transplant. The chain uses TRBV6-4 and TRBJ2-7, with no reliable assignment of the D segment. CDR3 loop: CASRDYPSYEQYF. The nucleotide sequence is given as TGTGCCAGCCGCGATTATCCCTCCTACGAGCAGTACTTC.